A selection of T cell receptor beta chains follows, all from one sample in a study of identifying expanded T cells in peripheral blood. The assay was immunoSEQ multiplex PCR, and TCRdb's table has in-frame clones only and misses some. The sample has 100,000 to 150,000 clones; around four fifths are singletons. Sequenced material: blood. The receptors were gathered from a person aged 18 to 75 in good health. CDR3s include the opening cysteine and the closing phenylalanine or tryptophan. D genes are given only for firm matches. The size entry is marked missing in some rows and otherwise reads once, few, many or a size class.

d_call,v_call,j_call,clone_size,cdr3_aa,cdr3_nt
-,TRBV6-6,TRBJ2-3,-,CASSYSGPTDTQYF,TGTGCCAGCAGTTATTCGGGACCGACAGATACGCAGTATTTT
TRBD1,TRBV13,TRBJ2-4,-,CASSSEQGPDNIQYF,TGTGCCAGCAGCTCGGAACAGGGGCCGGATAACATTCAGTACTTC
TRBD1,TRBV7-9,TRBJ1-2,-,CASSLGKTGGDHGYTF,TGTGCCAGCAGCTTAGGGAAAACAGGGGGCGACCATGGCTACACCTTC
-,TRBV15,TRBJ1-5,-,CATARSSDQPQHF,TGTGCCACCGCGAGGAGTAGCGATCAGCCCCAGCATTTT
-,TRBV30,TRBJ1-1,-,CAWSAGSEAFF,TGTGCCTGGAGTGCCGGGTCTGAAGCTTTCTTT
-,TRBV19,TRBJ2-7,-,CASSKLGYEQYF,TGTGCCAGTAGTAAACTGGGTTACGAGCAGTACTTC
-,TRBV6-5,TRBJ2-2,-,CASSKSNTGELFF,TGTGCCAGCAGTAAATCGAACACCGGGGAGCTGTTTTTT
-,TRBV7-2,TRBJ2-2,-,CASSLSDPNTGELFF,TGTGCCAGCAGCTTATCGGACCCGAACACCGGGGAGCTGTTTTTT
TRBD2,TRBV11-3,TRBJ2-3,-,CASSFRTSFPDTQYF,TGTGCCAGCAGCTTCAGGACTAGCTTCCCAGATACGCAGTATTTT
TRBD2,TRBV30,TRBJ2-5,few,CAWKLAGGPSLKETQYF,TGTGCCTGGAAGCTAGCGGGGGGGCCATCGCTAAAAGAGACCCAGTACTTC
-,TRBV7-2,TRBJ1-5,-,CASSLVGQNNQPQHF,TGTGCCAGCAGCTTAGTCGGGCAGAACAATCAGCCCCAGCATTTT
-,TRBV2,TRBJ2-7,few,CASTLLGTLYYEQYF,TGTGCCAGCACGCTTTTAGGGACACTCTACTACGAGCAGTACTTC
-,TRBV14,TRBJ1-1,-,CASSRQENTEAFF,TGTGCCAGCAGCCGACAAGAGAACACTGAAGCTTTCTTT
-,TRBV7-2,TRBJ2-2,-,CASTIRAANTGELFF,TGTGCCAGCACGATCAGGGCCGCGAACACCGGGGAGCTGTTTTTT
TRBD1,TRBV15,TRBJ2-2,-,CATSKLPRTGRTGELFF,TGTGCCACCAGCAAGTTACCCCGGACAGGGAGGACCGGGGAGCTGTTTTTT
TRBD1,TRBV5-4,TRBJ2-7,-,CASSLRDRPYEQYF,TGTGCCAGCAGCTTGCGGGACAGGCCCTACGAGCAGTACTTC